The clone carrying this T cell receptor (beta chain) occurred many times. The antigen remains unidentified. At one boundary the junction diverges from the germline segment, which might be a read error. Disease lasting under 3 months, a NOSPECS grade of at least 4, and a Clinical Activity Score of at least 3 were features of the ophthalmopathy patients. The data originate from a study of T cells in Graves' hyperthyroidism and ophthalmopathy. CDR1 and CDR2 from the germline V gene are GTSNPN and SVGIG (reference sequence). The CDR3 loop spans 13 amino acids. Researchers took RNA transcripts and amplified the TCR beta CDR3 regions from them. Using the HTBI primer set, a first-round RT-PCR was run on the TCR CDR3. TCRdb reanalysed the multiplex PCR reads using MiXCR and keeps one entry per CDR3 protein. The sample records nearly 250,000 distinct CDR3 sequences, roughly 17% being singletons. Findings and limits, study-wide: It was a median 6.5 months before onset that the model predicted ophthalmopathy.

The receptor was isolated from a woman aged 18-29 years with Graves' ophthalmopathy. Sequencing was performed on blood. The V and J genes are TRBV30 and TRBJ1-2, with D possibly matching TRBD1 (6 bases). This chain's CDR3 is CARSSGQNYGYTF. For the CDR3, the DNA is TGTGCCAGGAGCTCAGGACAGAACTATGGCTACACCTTC.